This T cell receptor (beta chain) was sequenced in a study of T-cell reconstitution after alpha-beta-depleted transplantation in children. Researchers prepared the TCRbeta library using unique molecular identifiers, the study reports. TCRdb redid the calling of the PCR reads with MiXCR, one entry per CDR3 protein. This sample has hundreds of thousands of distinct CDR3 sequences, with approximately 8.4% found just once. Findings and limits, study-wide: Newly produced T cells mostly provided counts and TCRbeta diversity after one year, as hyperexpanded clones declined. There were reportedly several hundred expanded graft clones from which alpha-beta T cells came about two months after transplant. Recipient T cells and thymic progenitors that survived gave rise to the high TCRbeta diversity observed at day 60 in some patients.

This clonotype appeared many times. Its antigen is currently unknown. Looked up from germline, CDR1 is MGHDK and CDR2 is SYGVNS. This CDR3 spans 12 amino acids. The germline V and J ends were trimmed by 2 bases and 5 bases, with 4 bases remaining between them. This material consisted of PBMCs, mostly from graft donor cells, taken 360 days after TCRalphabeta/CD19-depleted stem cell transplant. This clonotype was sampled from a male patient aged 2 to 10 who had a stem cell transplant for acute myeloid leukemia, so the T cells may come from the graft donor. The chain joins TRBV25-1 to TRBJ1-5; no reliable D call. The CDR3 sequence is CASSEPDQPQHF. For the CDR3, the DNA is TGTGCCAGCAGTGAACCCGATCAGCCCCAGCATTTT.